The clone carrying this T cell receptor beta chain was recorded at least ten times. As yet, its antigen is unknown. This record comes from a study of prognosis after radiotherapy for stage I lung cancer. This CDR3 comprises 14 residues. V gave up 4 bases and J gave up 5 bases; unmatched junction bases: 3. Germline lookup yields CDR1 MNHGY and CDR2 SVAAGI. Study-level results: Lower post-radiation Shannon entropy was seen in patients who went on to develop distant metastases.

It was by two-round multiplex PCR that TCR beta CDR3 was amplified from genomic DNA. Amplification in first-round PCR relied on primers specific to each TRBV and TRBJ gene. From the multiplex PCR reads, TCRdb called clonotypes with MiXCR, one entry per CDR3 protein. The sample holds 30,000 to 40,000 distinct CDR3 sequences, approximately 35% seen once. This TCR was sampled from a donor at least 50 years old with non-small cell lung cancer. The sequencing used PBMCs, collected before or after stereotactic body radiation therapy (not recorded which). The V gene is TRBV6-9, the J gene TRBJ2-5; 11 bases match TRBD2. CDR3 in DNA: TGTGCCAGCAGTTCAGCTAGCGGGGGGGAGACCCAGTACTTC. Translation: CASSSASGGETQYF.